The 22 T cell receptor beta chains below were found in one sample sequenced in a study of T cell responses to AZD1222 COVID-19 vaccine. Method: immunoSEQ multiplex PCR; TCRdb's copy keeps in-frame clones and lacks some. The sample contains roughly 110,000 clones, around nine tenths of which appear only once. The sequenced sample was peripheral blood, obtained 28 days after the second AZD1222 dose. These receptors came from an adult who received the AZD1222 COVID-19 vaccine.

The V gene is TRBV28, the J gene TRBJ1-2; D not certain. Germline V gene lookup returns CDR1 MDHEN and CDR2 SYDVKM. The CDR3 consists of 12 residues. V was cut by 5 bases and J by 4 bases, with 8 bases left in between. CDR3 amino acids: CASSGLAYGYTF. The CDR3 DNA reads as TGTGCCAGCAGTGGACTGGCCTATGGCTACACCTTC.

The CDR3 DNA reads TGTGCCAGTAGTATTGGGACACAGGGCTATGGCTACACCTTC. The encoded protein is CASSIGTQGYGYTF. This chain connects TRBV19 to TRBJ1-2; D might be TRBD1 (6 bases). CDR1 is LNHDA and CDR2 is SQIVND in the germline V gene (reference sequence). Trimming stripped 3 bases from V and 4 bases from J, with 12 bases between. This CDR3 comprises 14 residues.

This chain joins TRBV28 and TRBJ2-3; 8 bases are a match to TRBD1. V lost 6 bases, J lost 5 bases, and 7 bases stayed unmatched. The CDR3 has 14 amino acids. The germline gives CDR1 MDHEN, CDR2 SYDVKM. The CDR3 is CASSPGGVGDTQYF. DNA of the CDR3: TGTGCCAGCAGCCCAGGGGGCGTGGGAGATACGCAGTATTTT. Combining the CDR3 with reference TRBV28 and TRBJ2-3 gives the whole variable domain DVKVTQSSRYLVKRTGEKVFLECVQDMDHENMFWYRQDPGLGLRLIYFSYDVKMKEKGDIPEGYSVSREKKERFSLILESASTNQTSMYLCASSPGGVGDTQYFGPGTRLTVL.

The chain recombines TRBV9 with TRBJ1-3; a possible D gene is TRBD1 (6 bases). V was clipped by 2 bases and J by 5 bases, with 11 bases between them. This CDR3 has 14 residues. CDR1 and CDR2 from the germline V gene are SGDLS and YYNGEE. The CDR3 loop reads CASSVPRGRNTIYF. CDR3 DNA sequence: TGTGCCAGCAGCGTTCCCAGGGGCAGAAACACCATATATTTT.

CDR3 DNA sequence: TGTGCCAGCAGCAAATCCCGGGACAGTTACGAGCAGTACTTC. It is translated as CASSKSRDSYEQYF. The chain links TRBV21-1 to TRBJ2-7; TRBD1, the D gene given by the table, was not confirmed from the DNA. TRBV21-1 is noted as a pseudogene. The CDR3 runs 14 residues.

The chain has TRBV7-2 and TRBJ1-2, with D unresolved. V was cut by 2 bases and J by 1 base, with 17 bases left in between. The CDR3 loop spans 17 amino acids. The V gene's germline CDR1 is SGHTA and CDR2 FQGNSA. CDR3 in DNA: TGTGCCAGCAGCTTAAGTGTCTTGGCAGCAATTAACTATGGCTACACCTTC. Its protein is CASSLSVLAAINYGYTF.

V is TRBV5-4 and J is TRBJ2-1, with unresolved D. Germline assignment: CDR1 SGHNT and CDR2 YYREEE (reference sequence). This CDR3 has 13 amino acids. Trimming removed 2 bases from V and 3 bases from J, with 6 bases in between. The CDR3 DNA reads as TGTGCCAGCAGCTTTCCAGACTACAATGAGCAGTTCTTC. As protein: CASSFPDYNEQFF.

The rearrangement uses TRBV7-2 and TRBJ1-1, with D possibly being TRBD1 (6 bases). From germline, CDR1 is SGHTA and CDR2 FQGNSA. CDR3 size: 14 residues. Trimming took 1 base from V and 4 from J, leaving 10 bases between them. CDR3 nucleotides: TGTGCCAGCAGCTTAGGTGGCAGGGGCACTGAAGCTTTCTTT. Its translation: CASSLGGRGTEAFF.

This chain connects TRBV5-4 to TRBJ1-3; weak D call: TRBD1 (5 bases). CDR1 and CDR2 from the germline V gene are SGHNT and YYREEE (reference sequence). The CDR3 contains 16 residues. Trimming left V 0 bases short and J 0 bases short, with 10 bases between. CDR3 bases: TGTGCCAGCAGCTTGGACGGGACCTTCTCTGGAAACACCATATATTTT. Its protein is CASSLDGTFSGNTIYF.

The V gene is TRBV4-1, the J gene TRBJ2-6, with D perhaps TRBD2 (6 bases). The V gene's germline CDR1 is MGHRA and CDR2 YSYEKL. This CDR3 is 17 amino acids long. V was shortened by 0 bases and J by 1 base, with 10 bases between the two germline ends. The CDR3 here is CASSQDLRGSGANVLTF. The CDR3 DNA reads as TGCGCCAGCAGCCAAGATCTCCGGGGGTCTGGGGCCAACGTCCTGACTTTC.

The gene calls are TRBV12-3 or TRBV12-4 and TRBJ1-4, with D uncertain. The ends were cut back, 5 bases at V and 2 bases at J, with 3 bases in the middle. CDR3 length: 12 residues. For the CDR3, the DNA is TGTGCCAGCAGTATCACTAATGAAAAACTGTTTTTT. This gives the protein CASSITNEKLFF.

The J gene is TRBJ1-6, the V gene TRBV14, with 7 nucleotides matching TRBD1. The CDR3 contains 14 residues. Germline lookup yields CDR1 SGHDN and CDR2 FVKESK. V trimming: 4 bases; J trimming: 10 bases; junction bases outside the gene matches: 7. CDR3 sequence (DNA): TGTGCCAGCAGCCCAGGGACAGCGAGGTCACCCCTCCACTTT. Encoded protein: CASSPGTARSPLHF.

CDR3 bases: TGTGCCAGCAGCCCAGCCATCCTGAACTACAATGAGCAGTTCTTC. It codes for CASSPAILNYNEQFF. The chain has TRBV7-8 and TRBJ2-1, with no clear D. V was shortened by 5 bases and J by 3 bases, with 14 bases between the two germline ends. CDR3 length: 15 amino acids. Germline V CDR1 and CDR2: SGHVS, FQNEAQ.

The chain uses TRBV19 and TRBJ1-2; perhaps TRBD1 as D (5 bases). Trimming pared 0 bases from V and 4 bases from J, leaving 12 bases between. Germline V gene lookup returns CDR1 LNHDA and CDR2 SQIVND (reference sequence). CDR3 length: 15 residues. CDR3 region: CASSIDSRGGYGYTF. DNA for the CDR3: TGTGCCAGTAGTATAGATTCTCGGGGCGGCTATGGCTACACCTTC.

The chain couples TRBV4-2 to TRBJ2-4; the D gene is possibly TRBD2 (6 bases). Looked up from germline, CDR1 is LGHNA and CDR2 is YNFKEQ. The V and J ends lost 0 bases and 9 bases respectively, with 15 bases between them. This CDR3 is 15 amino acids long. The CDR3: CASSQELGSSVIQYF. CDR3 DNA sequence: TGTGCCAGCAGCCAAGAGTTGGGCTCTAGCGTCATTCAGTACTTC.

This chain joins TRBV19 and TRBJ2-7, with a tentative D call TRBD1 (7 bases). The germline V and J ends were trimmed by 3 bases and 2 bases, with 14 bases remaining between them. CDR1 LNHDA and CDR2 SQIVND come from the germline V gene (reference sequence). The length of the CDR3 is 15 residues. CDR3 sequence reads: CASSMQGGRTYEQYF. The CDR3 nucleotides read TGTGCCAGTAGTATGCAGGGGGGAAGGACCTACGAGCAGTACTTC.

This chain links TRBV29-1 with TRBJ2-2; 9 nucleotides align to TRBD2. J gave up 4 bases and V 3 bases, and 9 bases lay outside the gene matches. The germline gives CDR1 SQVTM, CDR2 ANQGSEA. The CDR3 runs to 16 residues. CDR3 loop: CSVEGVAGVTTGELFF. The CDR3 nucleotides read TGCAGCGTTGAGGGGGTAGCGGGGGTGACCACCGGGGAGCTGTTTTTT.

Points on this clone: Compared with germline, one end of the junction differs, possibly owing to a read error. The genes are TRBV20-1 and TRBJ2-5; a possible D gene is TRBD2 (6 bases). The CDR3 is made up of 17 amino acids. Per germline, CDR1 DFQATT and CDR2 SNEGSKA (reference sequence). This CDR3 reads CSASRLGGTQLQEPQYF. DNA for the CDR3: TGCAGTGCTAGTAGGCTTGGGGGGACCCAACTCCAAGAGCCCCAGTACTTC.

The chain is built from TRBV11-2 and TRBJ1-4; D is unresolved. The CDR3 spans 14 residues. CDR1 is SGHAT and CDR2 is FQNNGV in the germline V gene. V lost 6 bases and J 0 bases, leaving 8 bases between the germline ends. In nucleotides, the CDR3 is TGTGCCAGCAGGGACCGTGCAACTAATGAAAAACTGTTTTTT. Protein: CASRDRATNEKLFF.

In its sample, this clone was seen once. The rearrangement uses TRBV28 and TRBJ1-4; 10 nucleotides align to TRBD1. The V gene end was trimmed by 8 bases and the J gene end by 6 bases; junction bases not matched to a gene: 6. The CDR3 has 14 amino acids. Germline lookup yields CDR1 MDHEN and CDR2 SYDVKM. The CDR3 sequence is CASGDRGRDEKLFF. For the CDR3, the DNA is TGTGCCAGCGGAGACAGGGGGCGGGATGAAAAACTGTTTTTT.

The chain couples TRBV5-1 to TRBJ1-1; possibly TRBD1 for D (5 bases). CDR1 and CDR2 (germline): SGHRS, YFSETQ. V was shortened by 1 base and J by 4 bases, with 14 bases between the two germline ends. CDR3 size: 15 residues. The CDR3 sequence is CASSLPKGIGTEAFF. The CDR3 DNA sequence: TGCGCCAGCAGCTTGCCGAAGGGGATCGGCACTGAAGCTTTCTTT.

This clone was seen a few times. This chain joins TRBV27 and TRBJ1-6, with 9 bases matching TRBD1. J gave up 9 bases and V 9 bases, and 6 bases lay outside the gene matches. Germline CDR1 MNHEY, CDR2 SMNVEV (reference sequence). The CDR3 runs 13 residues. The DNA of the CDR3 is TGTGCCAGTCCAAGACAGGGGGGTTCACCCCTCCACTTT. This codes for CASPRQGGSPLHF.